Below, 7 T cell receptor beta chains from the same sample are listed, as sequenced in a study of technical replicates of blood from a handful of donors. Here immunoSEQ multiplex PCR was the method, and the copy in TCRdb shows in-frame clones only, minus some. The sample lists tens of thousands of clones, 98% occurring once. The material sequenced was T cells isolated from PBMCs. The receptors were sampled from a human donor in good health.

This chain joins TRBV7-6 and TRBJ2-3, with D unclear. The CDR3 extends over 14 amino acids. V lost 5 bases and J lost 3, with 12 bases in between. The germline V gene encodes CDR1 SGHVS and CDR2 FNYEAQ. The CDR3 spells CASSPTSLTDTQYF. In DNA form, the CDR3 reads TGTGCCAGCAGCCCGACTTCACTGACAGATACGCAGTATTTT. Drawing the rest from reference TRBV7-6 and TRBJ2-3, the complete variable domain is GAGVSQSPRYKVTKRGQDVALRCDPISGHVSLYWYRQALGQGPEFLTYFNYEAQQDKSGLPNDRFSAERPEGSISTLTIQRTEQRDSAMYRCASSPTSLTDTQYFGPGTRLTVL.

This chain links TRBV4-2 with TRBJ2-1; TRBD2 might be the D (6 bases). The CDR3 totals 15 residues. V gave up 4 bases and J gave up 2 bases, with 12 bases separating them. The germline CDR1 and CDR2 sequences are LGHNA and YNFKEQ. The CDR3 nucleotides are TGTGCCAGCAGCCCCGAAGGCGGGACCTACAATGAGCAGTTCTTC. Its protein is CASSPEGGTYNEQFF.

The chain joins TRBV5-1 to TRBJ1-1, with 8 positions matching TRBD1. This CDR3 has 14 residues. With 0 bases clipped from V and 4 bases from J, the junction kept 2 bases outside the gene matches. From germline, CDR1 is SGHRS and CDR2 YFSETQ. The CDR3 here is CASSLAGTGTEAFF. The CDR3 coding sequence is TGCGCCAGCAGCTTGGCCGGGACAGGCACTGAAGCTTTCTTT.

V and J are TRBV4-1 and TRBJ2-1; D not certain. V dropped 4 bases and J dropped 4 bases, with 2 bases sitting between them. CDR1 is MGHRA and CDR2 is YSYEKL in the germline V gene. The CDR3 length is 11 residues. The CDR3 nucleotides are TGCGCCAGCAGCCTATACAATGAGCAGTTCTTC. Translating it yields CASSLYNEQFF.

V usage is TRBV6-5 and J usage is TRBJ1-6; 7 bases are a match to TRBD1. Germline CDR1 reads MNHEY; CDR2 reads SVGAGI. J gave up 7 bases and V 0 bases, and 6 bases lay outside the gene matches. This CDR3 contains 16 residues. In DNA, the CDR3 is TGTGCCAGCAGTTACTCGAAGGACAGGAGAAATTCACCCCTCCACTTT. Its translation: CASSYSKDRRNSPLHF.

The V gene is TRBV9, the J gene TRBJ1-1; 7 bases match TRBD1. CDR1 SGDLS and CDR2 YYNGEE come from the germline V gene. The CDR3 has 15 residues. Losses at the gene ends were 4 bases for V and 0 bases for J; bases not matched to a gene: 6. CDR3 sequence (DNA): TGTGCCAGCAGCACGCAAGGGGGCATGAACACTGAAGCTTTCTTT. Translating gives CASSTQGGMNTEAFF.

V usage is TRBV2 and J usage is TRBJ2-7, with a possible D match to TRBD2 (6 bases). This CDR3 is 13 amino acids long. Germline V gene lookup returns CDR1 SNHLY and CDR2 FYNNEI. Trimming pared 8 bases from V and 2 bases from J, leaving 13 bases between. The CDR3 loop is CASSGVEPYEQYF. CDR3 in DNA: TGTGCCAGCTCGGGGGTAGAGCCCTACGAGCAGTACTTC. The full variable domain, with the rest looked up from reference TRBV2 and TRBJ2-7, is EPEVTQTPSHQVTQMGQEVILRCVPISNHLYFYWYRQILGQKVEFLVSFYNNEISEKSEIFDDQFSVERPDGSNFTLKIRSTKLEDSAMYFCASSGVEPYEQYFGPGTRLTVT.